The 14 T cell receptor beta chains listed next were all sequenced from one sample in a study of CD8 T cells in Susac syndrome. cDNA came from roughly 0.47 to 1 ug RNA primed by random hexamers. From the immunoSEQ multiplex PCR reads, TCRdb called clonotypes with MiXCR, one entry per CDR3 protein. The table lists 150,000 to 200,000 distinct CDR3 sequences, more than 85% of them singletons. The specimen was CD4+ T cells from PBMCs. The receptors were sampled from a human donor with Susac syndrome.

V is TRBV20-1 and J is TRBJ1-3, with 7 bases that match TRBD1. Trimming took 3 bases from V and 4 from J; bases not matched to a gene: 6. Germline CDR1 DFQATT, CDR2 SNEGSKA (reference sequence). The CDR3 has 14 residues. CDR3 nucleotide sequence: TGCAGTGCTAGTAAGACAGGGACCGGAAACACCATATATTTT. It specifies CSASKTGTGNTIYF.

The rearrangement joins TRBV2 to TRBJ1-5; TRBD1 is a possible D gene (5 bases). The CDR3 is made up of 12 amino acids. V was cut by 3 bases and J by 7 bases, with 7 bases left in between. The germline CDR1 and CDR2 sequences are SNHLY and FYNNEI. The CDR3 loop is CASSERGQPQHF. For the CDR3, the DNA is TGTGCCAGCAGTGAGCGGGGGCAGCCCCAGCATTTT.

In this sample, this clonotype turned up once. CDR3 sequence: CSAPAGLAWHEQFF. Written as DNA, the CDR3 is TGCAGTGCCCCCGCCGGACTAGCGTGGCATGAGCAGTTCTTC. This chain links TRBV20-1 with TRBJ2-1; 9 bases match TRBD2. The CDR3 has 14 amino acids. The ends lost 6 bases at V and 8 bases at J; junction bases unmatched: 11. Germline assignment: CDR1 DFQATT and CDR2 SNEGSKA (reference sequence).

V and J are TRBV19 and TRBJ1-1; D is undetermined. The CDR3 covers 14 residues. Germline loops: CDR1 LNHDA, CDR2 SQIVND (reference sequence). Trimming pared 3 bases from V and 4 bases from J, leaving 12 bases between. The CDR3 nucleotides read TGTGCCAGTAGTATGAGAGGTCGGGGCACTGAAGCTTTCTTT. Its translation is CASSMRGRGTEAFF.

J is TRBJ1-3 and V is TRBV6-5; perhaps TRBD1 as D (5 bases). Germline CDR1 and CDR2: MNHEY and SVGAGI. V dropped 5 bases and J dropped 6 bases, with 14 bases sitting between them. CDR3 size: 14 residues. CDR3 coding DNA: TGTGCCAGCAGTCCCGGGACTCTACTAAACACCATATATTTT. It encodes CASSPGTLLNTIYF.

The CDR3 is CASSHLGQGYNSPLHF. The DNA of the CDR3 is TGTGCCAGCAGCCATTTGGGACAGGGGTACAATTCACCCCTCCACTTT. The chain has TRBV3-1 and TRBJ1-6; 10 bases are a match to TRBD1. The V gene end was trimmed by 3 bases and the J gene end by 7 bases; junction bases not matched to a gene: 6. The CDR3 has 16 amino acids. CDR1 is LGHDT and CDR2 is YNNKEL in the germline V gene (reference sequence).

The rearrangement links TRBV5-1 to TRBJ2-1; D possibly corresponds to TRBD2 (5 bases). CDR3 length: 13 residues. Between the trimmed V and J ends, which lost 2 bases and 9 bases, there was a span of 12 bases. CDR1 and CDR2 (germline): SGHRS, YFSETQ. The CDR3: CASSFYGESEQFF. The CDR3 coding sequence is TGCGCCAGCAGCTTTTACGGGGAGAGTGAGCAGTTCTTC.

This chain joins TRBV9 and TRBJ2-7; D perhaps matches TRBD1 (6 bases). Germline CDR1 reads SGDLS; CDR2 reads YYNGEE. The ends were cut back, 0 bases at V and 8 bases at J, with 15 bases in the middle. The CDR3 runs to 14 residues. The CDR3 nucleotides read TGTGCCAGCAGCGTAGCCCCAGGGGAATTCAAGCAGTACTTC. Its translation is CASSVAPGEFKQYF.

V gene TRBV5-1 combines with J gene TRBJ2-7, with 9 positions matching TRBD1. The CDR3 is made up of 15 amino acids. Per the germline V gene, CDR1 is SGHRS and CDR2 is YFSETQ. J was trimmed by 5 bases and V by 4 bases; bases with no gene match: 10. The CDR3 DNA reads as TGCGCCAGCAGCCCAGGACAGGGGAAGCGGCACGAGCAGTACTTC. Amino acids: CASSPGQGKRHEQYF.

The genes are TRBV20-1 and TRBJ2-1; D gene unclear. The CDR3 totals 10 residues. V lost 5 bases and J 13 bases, leaving 12 bases between the germline ends. Germline V gives CDR1 DFQATT, CDR2 SNEGSKA (reference sequence). The chain's CDR3 is CSAWGSGQFF. Written as DNA, the CDR3 is TGCAGTGCTTGGGGATCAGGACAGTTCTTC.

The rearrangement joins TRBV10-3 to TRBJ2-7; TRBD1 is a possible D gene (6 bases). Trimming removed 6 bases at V and 1 base at J, with 13 bases between. Germline CDR1 reads ENHRY; CDR2 reads SYGVKD. This CDR3 contains 14 residues. The CDR3 DNA follows: TGTGCCATCAGAGACCGGGACAAGTCCTACGAGCAGTACTTC. Translated, it gives CAIRDRDKSYEQYF.

The chain employs TRBV4-2 and TRBJ1-3; D might be TRBD1 (6 bases). Germline loops: CDR1 LGHNA, CDR2 YNFKEQ. V gave up 8 bases and J gave up 7 bases, with 18 bases separating them. CDR3 size: 14 residues. CDR3 sequence reads: CASLGAGARNTIYF. Here the CDR3 DNA reads TGTGCCAGCCTTGGGGCAGGGGCAAGGAACACCATATATTTT.

J is TRBJ1-5 and V is TRBV18, with 12 bases lining up with TRBD1. Germline V CDR1 and CDR2: KGHSH, LQKENI. The CDR3 loop spans 15 amino acids. Unmatched junction bases numbered 2, after V lost 2 bases and J lost 6 bases. The CDR3 DNA follows: TGTGCCAGCTCACCAGGGACAGGGGGCGGTCAGCCCCAGCATTTT. Its protein is CASSPGTGGGQPQHF. Full variable domain (remainder filled in from reference TRBV18 and TRBJ1-5): NAGVMQNPRHLVRRRGQEARLRCSPMKGHSHVYWYRQLPEEGLKFMVYLQKENIIDESGMPKERFSAEFPKEGPSILRIQQVVRGDSAAYFCASSPGTGGGQPQHFGDGTRLSIL.

The chain joins TRBV5-1 to TRBJ1-1; weak D call: TRBD1 (5 bases). Germline-derived CDR1 and CDR2 are SGHRS and YFSETQ. Trimming took 5 bases from V and 4 from J, leaving 18 bases between them. The CDR3 is 15 amino acids. CDR3 in amino acids: CASSFGYGGSTEAFF. As DNA, the CDR3 is TGCGCCAGCAGTTTTGGCTACGGGGGGAGCACTGAAGCTTTCTTT. Drawing the rest from reference TRBV5-1 and TRBJ1-1, the complete variable domain is KAGVTQTPRYLIKTRGQQVTLSCSPISGHRSVSWYQQTPGQGLQFLFEYFSETQRNKGNFPGRFSGRQFSNSRSEMNVSTLELGDSALYLCASSFGYGGSTEAFFGQGTRLTVV.